These 30 T cell receptor beta chains came from one sample sequenced in a study of control samples from healthy donors and cancer patients. Here immunoSEQ multiplex PCR was the method, and the copy in TCRdb shows in-frame clones only, minus some. The sample consists of about 120,000 clones, around 88% of them appearing once. Sequencing was carried out using blood. These receptors all stem from a middle-aged man in good health.

The chain carries TRBV7-3 and TRBJ2-3; D tentatively reads TRBD1 or TRBD2 (5 bases each). V lost 4 bases to trimming and J lost 5 bases, with 10 bases between them. CDR1 is SGHTA and CDR2 is FQGTGA in the germline V gene. This CDR3 is built from 13 residues. In DNA, the CDR3 is TGTGCCAGCAGCTGGGGACCCATAGATACGCAGTATTTT. Amino acid sequence: CASSWGPIDTQYF.

Written as DNA, the CDR3 is TGTGCCAGTAGCGACAGGGGTTACCCTGGAAACACCATATATTTT. Protein product: CASSDRGYPGNTIYF. The V and J genes are TRBV19 and TRBJ1-3; 8 bases fit TRBD1. V trimming: 6 bases; J trimming: 2 bases; junction bases outside the gene matches: 6. Looked up from germline, CDR1 is LNHDA and CDR2 is SQIVND (reference sequence). This CDR3 has 15 residues.

V is TRBV7-9 and J is TRBJ1-3; no definite D call. CDR3 length: 14 amino acids. Per the germline V gene, CDR1 is SEHNR and CDR2 is FQNEAQ (reference sequence). Trimming shortened V by 0 bases and J by 4 bases, and 7 bases separated the two germline ends. CDR3 sequence: CASSLATEGNTIYF. Written as DNA, the CDR3 is TGTGCCAGCAGCTTAGCGACTGAAGGAAACACCATATATTTT.

The chain is built from TRBV29-1 and TRBJ2-5; TRBD2 agrees at 12 bases. Germline values: CDR1 SQVTM, CDR2 ANQGSEA. This CDR3 region has 14 residues. J lost 3 bases, V lost 6 bases, and 5 bases had no gene match. The CDR3 loop reads CSVSTSGGKETQYF. The DNA for the CDR3 is TGCAGCGTCTCGACTAGCGGGGGAAAAGAGACCCAGTACTTC.

The V gene is TRBV10-2, the J gene TRBJ1-2, with D maybe TRBD1 (5 bases). The CDR3 has 14 residues. Trimming removed 2 bases at V and 6 bases at J, with 13 bases between. CDR1 WSHSY and CDR2 SAAADI come from the germline V gene. DNA for the CDR3: TGCGCCAGCAGTGAGAGCTGGGGGAGGCATGGCTACACCTTC. Translation gives CASSESWGRHGYTF.

The rearrangement joins TRBV9 to TRBJ1-6; a weak D match, TRBD1 (6 bases). V lost 0 bases, J lost 4 bases, and 11 bases lay in between. Germline V lookup: CDR1 SGDLS, CDR2 YYNGEE. The CDR3 is made up of 16 amino acids. The CDR3 sequence is CASSVAQGPYNSPLHF. DNA for the CDR3: TGTGCCAGCAGCGTAGCCCAGGGGCCTTATAATTCACCCCTCCACTTT.

J is TRBJ2-2 and V is TRBV11-3; D remains ambiguous. This CDR3 contains 15 residues. V dropped 2 bases and J dropped 1 base, with 8 bases sitting between them. The germline gives CDR1 SGHNT, CDR2 YENEEA. CDR3 sequence (DNA): TGTGCCAGCAGCTTATCTTGGGGGAACACCGGGGAGCTGTTTTTT. It yields the protein CASSLSWGNTGELFF. Together with reference TRBV11-3 and TRBJ2-2, the CDR3 gives the full variable domain: EAGVVQSPRYKIIEKKQPVAFWCNPISGHNTLYWYLQNLGQGPELLIRYENEEAVDDSQLPKDRFSAERLKGVDSTLKIQPAELGDSAVYLCASSLSWGNTGELFFGEGSRLTVL.

The chain uses TRBV4-1 and TRBJ1-3, with D hard to call. The length of the CDR3 is 17 residues. V was pared by 2 bases and J by 4 bases, with 18 bases between. Germline-derived CDR1 and CDR2 are MGHRA and YSYEKL. The CDR3 protein is CASSQKTASGLGNTIYF. CDR3 in DNA: TGCGCCAGCAGCCAAAAAACTGCCAGCGGGCTCGGAAACACCATATATTTT.

DNA for the CDR3: TGTGCCACCAGTGACACGACAGGGTACAGCAATCAGCCCCAGCATTTT. Translated, it gives CATSDTTGYSNQPQHF. The genes are TRBV24-1 and TRBJ1-5; TRBD1 matches 7 bases. This CDR3 has 16 amino acids. V shed 4 bases and J 1 base; nucleotides not matched to a gene: 6. Germline CDR1 reads KGHDR; CDR2 reads SFDVKD.

The genes are TRBV9 and TRBJ1-2; D may be TRBD1 (6 bases). The V gene lost 0 bases and the J gene lost 2 bases, with 11 bases spanning the gap. Germline V gene sequence: CDR1 SGDLS, CDR2 YYNGEE. CDR3 size: 15 residues. The DNA of the CDR3 is TGTGCCAGCAGCGTAGATAACAGGGTGAACTATGGCTACACCTTC. Residues: CASSVDNRVNYGYTF.

The chain has TRBV11-2 and TRBJ2-7; perhaps TRBD1 as D (5 bases). Germline V gene lookup returns CDR1 SGHAT and CDR2 FQNNGV. Trimming left V 1 base short and J 6 bases short, with 13 bases between. The CDR3 extends over 14 amino acids. The CDR3 nucleotides read TGTGCCAGCAGCTTAGGGGGCCGCCGTAGCGAGCAGTACTTC. Residues: CASSLGGRRSEQYF.

The J gene is TRBJ2-3, the V gene TRBV27; 11 positions agree with TRBD2. Per germline, CDR1 MNHEY and CDR2 SMNVEV (reference sequence). The CDR3 runs 16 residues. The V and J ends lost 6 bases and 2 bases, in that order; junction bases with no gene match: 7. CDR3: CASSPRLAGHTDTQYF. The CDR3 DNA is TGTGCCAGCAGCCCCCGACTAGCGGGGCACACAGATACGCAGTATTTT.

V gene TRBV2 combines with J gene TRBJ2-3, with 10 bases that match TRBD2. J lost 0 bases, V lost 6 bases, and 3 bases had no gene match. Germline V gene sequence: CDR1 SNHLY, CDR2 FYNNEI. This CDR3 spans 15 amino acids. The CDR3 coding sequence is TGTGCCAGCAGGGTACTAGCGGGGAGCACAGATACGCAGTATTTT. This translates into CASRVLAGSTDTQYF.

The rearrangement links TRBV18 to TRBJ1-5; D might be TRBD1 (6 bases). The germline gives CDR1 KGHSH, CDR2 LQKENI. Trimming took 3 bases from V and 5 from J, leaving 17 bases between them. This CDR3 is built from 16 residues. CDR3 sequence (DNA): TGTGCCAGCTCACCTTCTGGACACGCAGGGGATCAGCCCCAGCATTTT. This sequence encodes CASSPSGHAGDQPQHF.

The J gene is TRBJ1-3, the V gene TRBV6-1; a weak D match, TRBD1 (5 bases). This CDR3 spans 16 amino acids. Trimming left V 2 bases short and J 9 bases short, with 20 bases between. Germline CDR1 and CDR2: MNHNS and SASEGT. The CDR3 protein is CASSEIRRGSGGTIYF. In nucleotides, the CDR3 is TGTGCCAGCAGTGAAATCAGGAGAGGGTCTGGGGGCACCATATATTTT.

The genes are TRBV6-2 or TRBV6-3 and TRBJ2-7; D is tentatively TRBD1 or TRBD2 (6 bases each). The CDR3 is made up of 18 amino acids. Trimming stripped 0 bases from V and 1 base from J, with 19 bases between. Germline CDR1 is MNHEY and CDR2 is SVGEGT. Here the CDR3 DNA reads TGTGCCAGCAGTTACTCGAAACCGTGGGGGGCGCGGTCCTACGAGCAGTACTTC. Protein: CASSYSKPWGARSYEQYF.

V and J are TRBV3-1 (or the pseudogene TRBV3-2) and TRBJ1-1; 7 nucleotides match TRBD1. V shed 4 bases, J shed 4 bases, and the junction held 6 bases outside the gene matches. The CDR3 is made up of 14 amino acids. CDR1 and CDR2 from the germline V gene are LGHDT and YNNKEL (reference sequence). The CDR3 nucleotides are TGTGCCAGCAGCCGGGCGACAGGGAGCACTGAAGCTTTCTTT. Translated, it gives CASSRATGSTEAFF.

The gene calls are TRBV4-2 and TRBJ1-2; TRBD1 might be the D (6 bases). V lost 0 bases and J lost 5, with 19 bases in between. Germline-derived CDR1 and CDR2 are LGHNA and YNFKEQ. CDR3 size: 17 residues. The CDR3 is CASSQDYPAGRGYGYTF. The CDR3 coding sequence is TGTGCCAGCAGCCAAGATTATCCTGCCGGGAGGGGGTATGGCTACACCTTC.

The chain is built from TRBV25-1 and TRBJ2-5; D remains unclear. The CDR3 is 13 residues long. The V and J ends lost 4 bases and 4 bases respectively, with 10 bases between them. The germline CDR1 and CDR2 sequences are MGHDK and SYGVNS. The CDR3 DNA is TGTGCCAGCAGTGGGATGGGCAGAGAGACCCAGTACTTC. It codes for CASSGMGRETQYF.

This clone was counted a single time. This sequence joins TRBV7-9 and TRBJ1-1, with no clear D. Trimming removed 1 base at V and 6 bases at J, with 15 bases between. Germline CDR1 and CDR2: SEHNR and FQNEAQ (reference sequence). The CDR3 runs 15 residues. The CDR3 nucleotides are TGTGCCAGCAGCTTAGGTCCGCGAAGCGGCGCTGAAGCTTTCTTT. Amino acids: CASSLGPRSGAEAFF.

The chain couples TRBV24-1 to TRBJ1-5; no firm D call. Germline V gene sequence: CDR1 KGHDR, CDR2 SFDVKD. Trimming took off 3 bases at V and 7 bases at J, with 12 bases between the two ends. This CDR3 region has 14 residues. CDR3 region: CATSDATGGQPQHF. The CDR3, as DNA: TGTGCCACCAGTGATGCTACTGGAGGACAGCCCCAGCATTTT.

This chain links TRBV18 with TRBJ2-7; D is unresolved. Germline V gene sequence: CDR1 KGHSH, CDR2 LQKENI. The CDR3 contains 14 residues. The V and J ends lost 1 base and 1 base respectively, with 8 bases between them. CDR3 coding DNA: TGTGCCAGCTCACCACTCGAAGGGTCCTACGAGCAGTACTTC. Amino acid sequence: CASSPLEGSYEQYF.

The rearrangement uses TRBV24-1 and TRBJ1-5; D ambiguous. CDR1 and CDR2 from the germline V gene are KGHDR and SFDVKD. The CDR3 length is 14 residues. Trimming took off 5 bases at V and 1 base at J, with 8 bases between the two ends. The DNA of the CDR3 is TGTGCCACCAGTGCAGGTTTAAGCAATCAGCCCCAGCATTTT. Amino acid sequence: CATSAGLSNQPQHF.

V gene TRBV6-6 combines with J gene TRBJ2-7, with 8 bases fitting TRBD1. This CDR3 has 15 amino acids. CDR1 is MNHNY, CDR2 SVGAGI, per germline (reference sequence). The V segment lost 7 bases and the J segment 3 bases; nucleotides outside the gene matches: 11. The CDR3 DNA reads TGTGCCAGCACCTCAACCCGGACAGGGATCTACGAGCAGTACTTC. This gives the protein CASTSTRTGIYEQYF.

This chain connects TRBV18 to TRBJ2-1; D gene uncertain. V was shortened by 6 bases and J by 8 bases, with 14 bases between the two germline ends. The CDR3 has 13 amino acids. CDR1 and CDR2 from the germline V gene are KGHSH and LQKENI. In nucleotides, the CDR3 is TGTGCCAGCTCGGCCCAGTCCGGCCATGAGCAGTTCTTC. This gives the protein CASSAQSGHEQFF.

The chain combines TRBV30 with TRBJ2-7; 11 bases are a match to TRBD1. The length of the CDR3 is 15 residues. The V and J ends lost 2 bases and 1 base, in that order; junction bases with no gene match: 4. Germline values: CDR1 GTSNPN, CDR2 SVGIG (reference sequence). The CDR3: CAWSYGTGGSYEQYF. The DNA for the CDR3 is TGTGCCTGGAGTTACGGGACAGGGGGGTCCTACGAGCAGTACTTC.

In its sample, this clone was seen a few times. This chain uses TRBV6-1 with TRBJ2-7; no reliable D call. Germline CDR1 MNHNS, CDR2 SASEGT. Trimming shortened V by 3 bases and J by 3 bases, and 3 bases separated the two germline ends. The CDR3 extends over 11 amino acids. This chain's CDR3 is CASSDGYEQYF. The CDR3 coding sequence is TGTGCCAGCAGTGACGGCTACGAGCAGTACTTC.

The chain couples TRBV19 to TRBJ2-3; D remains ambiguous. Germline V CDR1 and CDR2: LNHDA, SQIVND (reference sequence). V was clipped by 4 bases and J by 1 base, with 9 bases between them. The CDR3 is 14 residues long. CDR3 sequence reads: CASSSGFGTDTQYF. Written as DNA, the CDR3 is TGTGCCAGTAGTAGCGGATTTGGCACAGATACGCAGTATTTT.

The V and J genes are TRBV6-5 and TRBJ1-1; possibly TRBD1 for D (5 bases). Trimming took 5 bases from V and 6 from J, leaving 19 bases between them. Germline loops: CDR1 MNHEY, CDR2 SVGAGI. CDR3 length: 15 amino acids. The CDR3 DNA follows: TGTGCCAGCAGTACCTTCGGGGGTCCCGAGCCTGAAGCTTTCTTT. This codes for CASSTFGGPEPEAFF.

This clone has more than one count but fewer than ten. The V and J genes are TRBV5-1 and TRBJ2-7; D may be TRBD1 (6 bases). CDR1 is SGHRS, CDR2 YFSETQ, per germline. Trimming shortened V by 3 bases and J by 2 bases, and 12 bases separated the two germline ends. The CDR3 runs 14 residues. The DNA for the CDR3 is TGCGCCAGCAGCTCCGGACAGCGAACCTACGAGCAGTACTTC. It specifies CASSSGQRTYEQYF.